The 13 T cell receptor beta chains in this list originate from one sample, sequenced in a study of monozygotic twins with inflammatory bowel disease. For each CDR3 protein, TCRdb gives one entry from its re-call of the 5' RACE reads, without DNA. This repertoire includes approximately 140,000 distinct CDR3 sequences. Input material: blood. These receptors were obtained from a human donor with ulcerative colitis or Crohn's disease, or a healthy co-twin of an affected twin (not recorded which).

The chain employs TRBV20-1 and TRBJ2-1; TCRdb's D call, TRBD2, is unchecked because there is no DNA. The length of the CDR3 is 15 residues. Looked up from germline, CDR1 is DFQATT and CDR2 is SNEGSKA (reference sequence). This chain's CDR3 is CSARDVGTQGYEQFF.

This chain connects TRBV7-3 to TRBJ2-3; TCRdb picks TRBD1, but there is no DNA to check that call. Germline V lookup: CDR1 SGHTA, CDR2 FQGTGA. CDR3 length: 14 amino acids. The CDR3 spells CASTGGASTDTQYF. Based on the CDR3 plus reference TRBV7-3 and TRBJ2-3, the full variable domain is GAGVSQTPSNKVTEKGKYVELRCDPISGHTALYWYRQSLGQGPEFLIYFQGTGAADDSGLPNDRFFAVRPEGSVSTLKIQRTERGDSAVYLCASTGGASTDTQYFGPGTRLTVL.

The V call is TRBV5-4, the J call TRBJ2-1; the D gene TCRdb calls, TRBD2, cannot be checked with no DNA. Germline-derived CDR1 and CDR2 are SGHNT and YYREEE (reference sequence). The CDR3 is made up of 16 amino acids. The CDR3 is CASSSRGMSSYNEQFF.

The V call is TRBV24-1, the J call TRBJ2-1; absent DNA, TCRdb's TRBD1 call cannot be checked. The CDR3 extends over 13 amino acids. From germline, CDR1 is KGHDR and CDR2 SFDVKD. The chain's CDR3 is CAIEQGQARKQFF.

The CDR3: CASSFSYNEQFF. The chain is built from TRBV11-3 and TRBJ2-1. This CDR3 has 12 amino acids. Germline loops: CDR1 SGHNT, CDR2 YENEEA.

This sequence joins TRBV5-8 and TRBJ2-5; TCRdb calls TRBD1, which cannot be checked without DNA. This CDR3 is built from 14 residues. From germline, CDR1 is SGHTS and CDR2 YDEGEE. The CDR3 spells CASSPDSLQETQYF.

The V gene is TRBV6-5, the J gene TRBJ1-2. The CDR3 consists of 13 residues. Germline V gene sequence: CDR1 MNHEY, CDR2 SVGAGI. The CDR3 sequence is CASSYGGRNGYTF.

The CDR3 reads CASSQDQGRGAGTGELFF. This chain uses TRBV4-2 with TRBJ2-2; TCRdb proposes TRBD2, but this gene call is untestable without DNA. The germline CDR1 and CDR2 sequences are LGHNA and YNFKEQ. The CDR3 runs 18 residues.

V gene TRBV18 combines with J gene TRBJ1-6; TCRdb's D call, TRBD1, is unchecked because there is no DNA. Per germline, CDR1 KGHSH and CDR2 LQKENI. This CDR3 contains 14 residues. The CDR3 loop is CASSRGELNSPLHF.

The chain carries TRBV27 and TRBJ1-4. The length of the CDR3 is 15 residues. Germline-derived CDR1 and CDR2 are MNHEY and SMNVEV (reference sequence). The CDR3: CASSLTGTIKNELFF. Using reference TRBV27 and TRBJ1-4 for the parts outside the CDR3, the full variable domain is EAQVTQNPRYLITVTGKKLTVTCSQNMNHEYMSWYRQDPGLGLRQIYYSMNVEVTDKGDVPEGYKVSRKEKRNFPLILESPSPNQTSLYFCASSLTGTIKNELFFGSGTQLSVL.

The chain links TRBV6-2 or TRBV6-3 to TRBJ1-6; TCRdb indicates TRBD1, and absent DNA this call remains unverified. CDR1 and CDR2 from the germline V gene are MNHEY and SVGEGT. The CDR3 spans 21 residues. This CDR3 is CASSPDPPGQGLVPYNSPLHF.

The chain uses TRBV30 and TRBJ1-1. Per the germline V gene, CDR1 is GTSNPN and CDR2 is SVGIG (reference sequence). The CDR3 spans 13 residues. The CDR3 protein is CAWSVPMNTEAFF.

This sequence joins TRBV5-5 and TRBJ2-5; TCRdb reports TRBD1, a call that lacks DNA to check it against. This CDR3 is built from 14 residues. Looked up from germline, CDR1 is SGHKS and CDR2 is YYEKEE (reference sequence). CDR3 sequence reads: CASSFIQGWETQYF.